This T cell receptor (beta chain) was documented in a study of cytomegalovirus exposure and HLA in healthy donors. Background on the study: Around 79 million unique TCRs, all from HLA-typed donors, were included in an early release of the data. Within the Caucasian-associated ancestry cluster were 81% of the roughly 360 genotyped donors.

The CDR3 runs 15 residues. Germline assignment: CDR1 KGHSH and CDR2 LQKENI. V trimming: 4 bases; J trimming: 6 bases; junction bases outside the gene matches: 3. As concerns this clone: What it binds is unknown.

The PCR was carried out with 60 Vbeta primers and 13 Jbeta primers. In the study's own analysis: An analysis performed later counted around 86 million unique TCR beta chains (roughly 9.9 million of them shared). TCRdb's copy holds only in-frame clones and misses some; the assay was immunoSEQ multiplex PCR. The V and J calls and the clone size are those of that table, but D and trimming were determined from the DNA. The sample lists tens of thousands of clones; 67% were seen once. Study results and caveats: Some TCR beta chains (over 150 of them) were listed as cytomegalovirus-associated.

V usage is TRBV18 and J usage is TRBJ2-1, with 13 bases fitting TRBD2. The source material was PBMCs. This TCR was sampled from a man aged 25 to 40 in good health and CMV-seronegative. The CDR3 coding sequence is TGTGCCAGCTCACGTGGACTAGCGGGGGCCAATGAGCAGTTCTTC. It translates to CASSRGLAGANEQFF.